These T cell receptor beta chains were read from a single sample in a study of CD8+ T cells in alopecia areata. Here immunoSEQ multiplex PCR was the method, and the copy in TCRdb shows in-frame clones only, minus some. Of about 190,000 clones in the sample, 50% to 60% were seen once. The sample consisted of CD4+ T cells sorted from blood, taken at week 4, from a patient treated with tofacitinib. Every receptor here comes from a human donor with alopecia areata. Both conserved end residues are part of each CDR3. A D gene is named only where the DNA matches it firmly. Clone size is stated in some rows and not others, as once, few, many or a class when expanded.

.	few	TRBV7-9	TRBJ2-1	TGTGCCATTTTCCTTATTCTAGAGCAGGGGCGGGAAAATGAGCAGTTCTTC	CAIFLILEQGRENEQFF
.	.	TRBV5-5	TRBJ2-1	TGTGCCAGCAGCTTTCTAAGCCAACCCAATGAGCAGTTCTTC	CASSFLSQPNEQFF
.	.	TRBV19	TRBJ1-5	TGTGCCAGTAGCATCAGGGGCAGGGGTGGGAATCAGCCCCAGCATTTT	CASSIRGRGGNQPQHF
.	few	TRBV4-1	TRBJ2-1	TGCGCCAGCAGCCAAGATGTCCCCCGTGGGCTAGCGCTCTACAATGAGCAGTTCTTC	CASSQDVPRGLALYNEQFF
TRBD2	.	TRBV7-2	TRBJ2-3	TGTGCCAGCAGCTTAACGACTAGCGGAGCCGGCACAGATACGCAGTATTTT	CASSLTTSGAGTDTQYF
TRBD1	.	TRBV6-6	TRBJ2-1	TGTGCCAGCCTCAGGGGGCTGGGGTACAATGAGCAGTTCTTC	CASLRGLGYNEQFF
TRBD1	few	TRBV30	TRBJ1-2	TGTGCCTGGACCAGAATCTGGGACAGGGATCGGGATGGCTACACCTTC	CAWTRIWDRDRDGYTF
.	.	TRBV15	TRBJ1-5	TGTGCCACCAGCAGAGGAGGGCTAGGGCAGCCCCAGCATTTT	CATSRGGLGQPQHF
.	few	TRBV29-1	TRBJ2-7	TGCAGCGTTGCAGGAGACTCCTACGAGCAGTACTTC	CSVAGDSYEQYF
.	few	TRBV4-2	TRBJ2-7	TGTGCCAGCAGCAAACCGGGTTCCTACGAGCAGTACTTC	CASSKPGSYEQYF
.	.	TRBV18	TRBJ2-7	TGTGCCAGCTCACCGAACCCTGATAGCGAGCAGTACTTC	CASSPNPDSEQYF
.	.	TRBV19	TRBJ2-2	TGTGCCAGTAGTAGAGGAGGGTCGAACACCGGGGAGCTGTTTTTT	CASSRGGSNTGELFF
.	few	TRBV30	TRBJ1-2	TGTGCCTGGAGTGTTGGTCTCGGAGGAACAAACTATGGCTACACCTTC	CAWSVGLGGTNYGYTF
TRBD1	.	TRBV6-5	TRBJ2-3	TGTGCCAGCACTCCCGGGACAGCAAGCACAGATACGCAGTATTTT	CASTPGTASTDTQYF
.	.	TRBV27	TRBJ2-1	TGTGCCAGCACCCAACGCGCTCTGCGGACCAGCTCCTACAATGAGCAGTTCTTC	CASTQRALRTSSYNEQFF
TRBD1	.	TRBV29-1	TRBJ1-5	TGCAGCGTCCGGGACAGGGCTTCCCAGCATTTT	CSVRDRASQHF
.	few	TRBV29-1	TRBJ1-1	TGCAGCGGGAAGAAGGACATCGAAGCTTTCTTT	CSGKKDIEAFF
.	few	TRBV7-9	TRBJ1-3	TGTGCCAGCAGCTTAGCGCACACTCTCTCTGGAAACACCATATATTTT	CASSLAHTLSGNTIYF
.	.	TRBV30	TRBJ1-5	TGTGCCTGGTCAGGGACGGTGAGCAATCAGCCCCAGCATTTT	CAWSGTVSNQPQHF
.	.	TRBV30	TRBJ1-2	TGTGCCTGGAGTGTTCTCCCCCTCGGATACTATGGCTACACCTTC	CAWSVLPLGYYGYTF
.	.	TRBV6-5	TRBJ2-5	TGTGCCAGCATCTCCTATCCGGGGGAGACCCAGTACTTC	CASISYPGETQYF
TRBD1	.	TRBV5-1	TRBJ1-4	TGCGCCAGCAGCTTGGCAGGGACAGGGAATAATGAAAAACTGTTTTTT	CASSLAGTGNNEKLFF
.	.	TRBV29-1	TRBJ2-7	TGCAGCGTTGGAAGCCTCAATTTCCTCGAGCAGTACTTC	CSVGSLNFLEQYF
TRBD1	.	TRBV29-1	TRBJ1-2	TGCAGCGTTCACTGGGGACAGGGAAGTGGCTACACCTTC	CSVHWGQGSGYTF
.	.	TRBV14	TRBJ2-3	TGTGCCAGCAGCCAAGGGTGGGACTCGCCGTATTTT	CASSQGWDSPYF
TRBD1	few	TRBV30	TRBJ1-2	TGTGCCTGGAGTGTACAAAGGGGGCTATCTTACACCTTC	CAWSVQRGLSYTF
.	.	TRBV25-1	TRBJ2-3	TGTGCCAGCAGTTCCTGGGGGGCAGGACTCACAGATACGCAGTATTTT	CASSSWGAGLTDTQYF
TRBD2	.	TRBV27	TRBJ2-3	TGTGCCAGCAGTTTGTTAGCGGGAGCGAACACAGATACGCAGTATTTT	CASSLLAGANTDTQYF
TRBD1	few	TRBV29-1	TRBJ2-5	TGCAGCGTAGGGACAGGGGGGACGAGTGAGACCCAGTACTTC	CSVGTGGTSETQYF
.	.	TRBV30	TRBJ1-1	TGTGCCTGGAGCGGGTACACTGAAGCTTTCTTT	CAWSGYTEAFF
TRBD1	.	TRBV29-1	TRBJ1-1	TGCAGCGTCGTACGGACAGGGCTAAACACTGAAGCTTTCTTT	CSVVRTGLNTEAFF
.	.	TRBV5-1	TRBJ1-1	TGCGCCAGCAGCTTGGCGGCGGCGAACACTGAAGCTTTCTTT	CASSLAAANTEAFF
.	.	TRBV6-5	TRBJ1-1	TGTGCCAGCACCGGACGGGGTTCAGTCGCTTTCTTT	CASTGRGSVAFF
TRBD2	.	TRBV29-1	TRBJ2-7	TGCAGCGTTGGGACTAGCGGGTCCTACGAGCAGTACTTC	CSVGTSGSYEQYF
TRBD2	few	TRBV30	TRBJ2-3	TGTGCCTGGGGGAGCGGGAGAGATACGCAGTATTTT	CAWGSGRDTQYF
.	.	TRBV29-1	TRBJ1-1	TGCAGCGTTTTAGGGAGACATTCGAACACTGAAGCTTTCTTT	CSVLGRHSNTEAFF
.	few	TRBV29-1	TRBJ2-5	TGCAGCGCCGCCGTGGAGACCCAGTACTTC	CSAAVETQYF
TRBD2	few	TRBV19	TRBJ2-1	TGTGCCAGTAACCCCAGGACTAGCGGGGTATCCTACAATGAGCAGTTCTTC	CASNPRTSGVSYNEQFF
.	.	TRBV30	TRBJ2-1	TGTGCCTGGAGTGTAGATGACGGGAGATTCGAGTTCTTC	CAWSVDDGRFEFF
.	few	TRBV29-1	TRBJ1-1	TGCAGCGTTGGGCAAGGACAGAACACTGAAGCTTTCTTT	CSVGQGQNTEAFF
TRBD2	.	TRBV27	TRBJ2-1	TGTGCCAGCAGTTTACCCGGACTAGCGGGGTACAATGAGCAGTTCTTC	CASSLPGLAGYNEQFF